A single sample gave rise to the 19 T cell receptor beta chains below, sequenced in a study of blood T cell repertoires in COVID-19. Clones were read by immunoSEQ multiplex PCR, and TCRdb kept only the in-frame ones, dropping some. The sample lists tens of thousands of clones, around 93% occurring once. Sequenced: peripheral blood. The origin of the receptors is a human donor with active COVID-19. The donor label of this sample is uncertain.

J is TRBJ1-5 and V is TRBV19; D is perhaps TRBD1 (5 bases). CDR3 length equals 11 residues. The V and J ends lost 7 bases and 9 bases respectively, with 10 bases between them. CDR1 is LNHDA and CDR2 is SQIVND in the germline V gene (reference sequence). In DNA form, the CDR3 reads TGTGCCAGTACTGACCAGGGGCCCCAGCATTTT. This sequence encodes CASTDQGPQHF.

The V call is TRBV27, the J call TRBJ2-6, with D possibly matching TRBD1 (6 bases). The germline gives CDR1 MNHEY, CDR2 SMNVEV (reference sequence). The CDR3 is 16 amino acids. The V and J ends lost 10 bases and 0 bases respectively, with 16 bases between them. CDR3 sequence: CATGSGAFSGANVLTF. The CDR3 nucleotides read TGTGCCACGGGGTCAGGGGCCTTCTCTGGGGCCAACGTCCTGACTTTC.

The genes are TRBV5-3 and TRBJ2-7; 9 bases agree with TRBD1. TRBV5-3 is assigned to the ORF class and has an uncertain function. This CDR3 is 16 amino acids long. The J segment lost 2 bases and the V segment lost 4 bases, leaving 10 bases of the junction unmatched. CDR3 amino acids: CARSSETGGEPYEQYF. CDR3 nucleotides: TGTGCCAGAAGCAGTGAAACAGGGGGCGAACCCTACGAGCAGTACTTC.

The CDR3: CASSETSVDTDTQYF. The CDR3 DNA is TGTGCCAGTAGCGAGACTAGCGTAGACACAGATACGCAGTATTTT. V is TRBV19 and J is TRBJ2-3; TRBD2 agrees at 8 bases. V lost 6 bases, J lost 2 bases, and 7 bases stayed unmatched. The CDR3 length is 15 residues. From germline, CDR1 is LNHDA and CDR2 SQIVND (reference sequence). Looking up the rest from reference TRBV19 and TRBJ2-3 gives the full variable domain: DGGITQSPKYLFRKEGQNVTLSCEQNLNHDAMYWYRQDPGQGLRLIYYSQIVNDFQKGDIAEGYSVSREKKESFPLTVTSAQKNPTAFYLCASSETSVDTDTQYFGPGTRLTVL.

The CDR3 protein is CASSSTDSRGETQYF. The CDR3 coding sequence is TGCGCCAGCAGCTCCACGGACTCAAGAGGGGAGACCCAGTACTTC. This sequence joins TRBV5-1 and TRBJ2-5; tentatively, D is TRBD2 (5 bases). The CDR3 runs to 15 residues. V was trimmed by 3 bases and J by 5 bases, leaving 17 bases between them. Germline CDR1 is SGHRS and CDR2 is YFSETQ.

The genes are TRBV5-1 and TRBJ1-2; TRBD1 is a possible D gene (5 bases). V gave up 0 bases and J gave up 3 bases, with 9 bases separating them. Germline values: CDR1 SGHRS, CDR2 YFSETQ. The CDR3 contains 14 residues. The chain's CDR3 is CASSLERQHYGYTF. CDR3 sequence (DNA): TGCGCCAGCAGCTTGGAGCGACAGCACTATGGCTACACCTTC.

As DNA, the CDR3 is TGCGCCAGCAGCTTCGGACAGGGGGCGGCCGAGCAGTACTTC. Translating gives CASSFGQGAAEQYF. J is TRBJ2-7 and V is TRBV5-1, with TRBD1 matching over 11 bases. Germline CDR1 is SGHRS and CDR2 is YFSETQ. V dropped 2 bases and J dropped 6; count of bases not matched to a gene: 4. The CDR3 covers 14 residues. Full variable domain (missing parts from reference TRBV5-1 and TRBJ2-7): KAGVTQTPRYLIKTRGQQVTLSCSPISGHRSVSWYQQTPGQGLQFLFEYFSETQRNKGNFPGRFSGRQFSNSRSEMNVSTLELGDSALYLCASSFGQGAAEQYFGPGTRLTVT.

This clone was picked up one time. This chain connects TRBV7-2 to TRBJ2-7; TRBD2 matches 7 bases. The CDR3 covers 17 residues. After removal of 2 bases from V and 0 bases from J, the junction contained 10 bases not matched to a gene. From germline, CDR1 is SGHTA and CDR2 FQGNSA. The CDR3 coding sequence is TGTGCCAGCAGCTTAATCGCGAGCGGGGAGAGCTCCTACGAGCAGTACTTC. This gives the protein CASSLIASGESSYEQYF.

V is TRBV13 and J is TRBJ2-4, with 7 bases lining up with TRBD2. The ends lost 8 bases at V and 10 bases at J; junction bases unmatched: 11. This CDR3 has 13 amino acids. Per germline, CDR1 PRHDT and CDR2 FYEKMQ (reference sequence). The CDR3 sequence is CASSSSGGKIQYF. The CDR3 coding sequence is TGTGCCAGCTCCTCCTCGGGGGGTAAAATTCAGTACTTC.

This clone was seen a handful of times. This sequence joins TRBV6-5 and TRBJ1-6, with D possibly TRBD1 on 6 matching bases. Germline lookup yields CDR1 MNHEY and CDR2 SVGAGI. The V end lost 6 bases, the J end lost 3 bases, and 9 bases lay between the germline ends. CDR3 length equals 14 residues. In nucleotides, the CDR3 is TGTGCCAGCAGACAGGGTATCTATAATTCACCCCTCCACTTT. Translated, it gives CASRQGIYNSPLHF.

This clone was picked up a small number of times. This chain joins TRBV5-1 and TRBJ1-1; 10 bases agree with TRBD1. This CDR3 comprises 17 residues. The germline CDR1 and CDR2 sequences are SGHRS and YFSETQ. With V trimmed by 4 bases and J by 0 bases, 9 bases remained unmatched. The CDR3 loop is CASSPVGTGAMNTEAFF. DNA of the CDR3: TGCGCCAGCAGCCCGGTGGGGACAGGGGCTATGAACACTGAAGCTTTCTTT.

The genes are TRBV5-6 and TRBJ2-5; D possibly corresponds to TRBD1 (6 bases). Looked up from germline, CDR1 is SGHDT and CDR2 is YYEEEE. The CDR3 has 17 residues. Trimming took off 2 bases at V and 0 bases at J, with 17 bases between the two ends. The CDR3 loop is CASSFSGDSVYQETQYF. In nucleotides, the CDR3 is TGTGCCAGCAGCTTTTCAGGGGATTCAGTGTACCAAGAGACCCAGTACTTC.

The chain joins TRBV18 to TRBJ2-3; D ambiguous. Looked up from germline, CDR1 is KGHSH and CDR2 is LQKENI. Trimming removed 3 bases at V and 6 bases at J, with 10 bases between. The CDR3 consists of 13 residues. The CDR3 spells CASSPATRDTQYF. The CDR3 DNA is TGTGCCAGCTCACCTGCAACCAGGGATACGCAGTATTTT.

The rearrangement uses TRBV5-1 and TRBJ1-5; no definite D call. Germline assignment: CDR1 SGHRS and CDR2 YFSETQ. The CDR3 sequence is 14 residues long. V lost 0 bases, J lost 5 bases, and 9 bases lay in between. The CDR3 region is CASSLEGGHQPQHF. The CDR3 coding sequence is TGCGCCAGCAGCTTGGAGGGAGGACATCAGCCCCAGCATTTT.

The chain links TRBV9 to TRBJ1-1; possible D gene TRBD1, 5 bases. This CDR3 is built from 14 residues. V was shortened by 2 bases and J by 1 base, with 9 bases between the two germline ends. Germline V gives CDR1 SGDLS, CDR2 YYNGEE. In DNA, the CDR3 is TGTGCCAGCAGCGTTAGACAGACGAACACTGAAGCTTTCTTT. Translating it yields CASSVRQTNTEAFF. Based on the CDR3 plus reference TRBV9 and TRBJ1-1, the full variable domain is DSGVTQTPKHLITATGQRVTLRCSPRSGDLSVYWYQQSLDQGLQFLIQYYNGEERAKGNILERFSAQQFPDLHSELNLSSLELGDSALYFCASSVRQTNTEAFFGQGTRLTVV.

This chain links TRBV15 with TRBJ1-4; maybe TRBD1 (6 bases). The ends were cut back, 3 bases at V and 6 bases at J, with 17 bases in the middle. Germline V gene data show CDR1 as LNHNV and CDR2 as YYDKDF (reference sequence). The CDR3 is made up of 16 amino acids. CDR3 nucleotide sequence: TGTGCCACCAGCAGCAAAACAGGGTCTCTTTATGAAAAACTGTTTTTT. As protein: CATSSKTGSLYEKLFF.

The chain uses TRBV18 and TRBJ2-2, with D possibly matching TRBD1 (6 bases). Per the germline V gene, CDR1 is KGHSH and CDR2 is LQKENI. The V gene lost 4 bases and the J gene lost 9 bases, with 21 bases spanning the gap. The CDR3 spans 16 residues. This CDR3 is CASSRETGTRLRELFF. In DNA form, the CDR3 reads TGTGCCAGCTCACGCGAAACCGGGACAAGGCTGAGGGAGCTGTTTTTT. Filled out from reference TRBV18 and TRBJ2-2, the complete variable domain reads NAGVMQNPRHLVRRRGQEARLRCSPMKGHSHVYWYRQLPEEGLKFMVYLQKENIIDESGMPKERFSAEFPKEGPSILRIQQVVRGDSAAYFCASSRETGTRLRELFFGEGSRLTVL.

The chain joins TRBV27 to TRBJ2-6, with a weak D call TRBD1 (5 bases). This CDR3 region has 18 residues. The V gene's germline CDR1 is MNHEY and CDR2 SMNVEV (reference sequence). Trimming cost V 3 bases and J 3 bases, with 18 bases left between them. The DNA of the CDR3 is TGTGCCAGCAGTTTCGGGCAGGGTCTTAACGGTGGGGCCAACGTCCTGACTTTC. It codes for CASSFGQGLNGGANVLTF. Full variable domain (outside the CDR3, taken from reference TRBV27 and TRBJ2-6): EAQVTQNPRYLITVTGKKLTVTCSQNMNHEYMSWYRQDPGLGLRQIYYSMNVEVTDKGDVPEGYKVSRKEKRNFPLILESPSPNQTSLYFCASSFGQGLNGGANVLTFGAGSRLTVL.

The chain combines TRBV5-1 with TRBJ1-6, with D possibly matching TRBD1 (6 bases). V dropped 8 bases and J dropped 5 bases, with 14 bases sitting between them. Germline V gene sequence: CDR1 SGHRS, CDR2 YFSETQ. This CDR3 has 14 residues. CDR3: CASSTGLNNSPLHF. CDR3 nucleotide sequence: TGCGCCAGTTCCACAGGGCTCAATAATTCACCCCTCCACTTT.